One TCR beta chain is described in this entry. This sample is drawn from a study of T cell responses to AZD1222 COVID-19 vaccine. Profiling relied on immunoSEQ multiplex PCR, and the TCRdb table lists in-frame clones only, not all of them. Seen here are some 94,000 clones, around 90% observed once, and the top ten hold around 3.1%. CDR1 LNHDA and CDR2 SQIVND come from the germline V gene (reference sequence). Trimming cost V 5 bases and J 4 bases, with 17 bases left between them. The length of the CDR3 is 15 residues. The clonotype was recovered from an adult in good health. The V and J genes are TRBV19 and TRBJ1-2, with unresolved D. The sequences come from peripheral blood, collected on day 0 of AZD1222 vaccination. This chain's CDR3 is CASSVTRTLLYGYTF. The CDR3 nucleotides are TGTGCCAGTAGTGTGACACGCACTCTCCTCTATGGCTACACCTTC.